This TCR beta chain was documented in a study of read filtering for tumor transcriptome and immune sequencing. There are 13 residues in the CDR3. The germline V gene has CDR1 DFQATT and CDR2 SNEGSKA (reference sequence). V lost 5 bases and J lost 10, with 20 bases in between. Sampling of bone marrow took place during active disease in every patient. This library used 300 to 500 ng RNA and molecular barcoded adaptors spanning alpha/delta and beta/gamma chains. Each CDR3 protein gets one entry after TCRdb re-called the reads with MiXCR. Of more than 70,000 distinct CDR3 sequences in the sample, roughly 21% were seen once. A remark on this clonotype: A much larger clonotype is one base distant, so this may be a read error.

The chain joins TRBV20-1 to TRBJ1-1; no definite D call. The clonotype originates from a donor at least 40 years old with multiple myeloma. The source material was a population of CD138-negative cells sorted from bone marrow. The CDR3 sequence is CSAAVPLKPVAFF. CDR3 DNA sequence: TGCAGTGCTGCCGTTCCCCTGAAACCGGTAGCTTTCTTT.